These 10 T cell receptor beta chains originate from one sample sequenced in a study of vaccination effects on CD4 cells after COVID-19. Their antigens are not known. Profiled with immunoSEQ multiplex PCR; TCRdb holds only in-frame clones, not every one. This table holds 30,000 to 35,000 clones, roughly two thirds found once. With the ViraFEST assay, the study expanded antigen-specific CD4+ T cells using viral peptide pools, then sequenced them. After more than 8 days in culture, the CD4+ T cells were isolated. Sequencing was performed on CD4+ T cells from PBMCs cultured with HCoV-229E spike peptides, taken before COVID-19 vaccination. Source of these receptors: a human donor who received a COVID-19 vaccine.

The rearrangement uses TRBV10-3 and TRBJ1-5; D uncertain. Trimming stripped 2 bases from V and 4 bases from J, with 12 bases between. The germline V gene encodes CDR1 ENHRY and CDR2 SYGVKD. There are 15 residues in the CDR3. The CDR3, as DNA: TGTGCCATCAGTGAGGAGAGCTTATTTAATCAGCCCCAGCATTTT. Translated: CAISEESLFNQPQHF.

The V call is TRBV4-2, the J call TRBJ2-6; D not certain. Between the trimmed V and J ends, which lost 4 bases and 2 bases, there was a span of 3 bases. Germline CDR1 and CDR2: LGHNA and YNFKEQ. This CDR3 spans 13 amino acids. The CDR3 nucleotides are TGTGCCAGCAGCCGGGCTGGGGCCAACGTCCTGACTTTC. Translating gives CASSRAGANVLTF.

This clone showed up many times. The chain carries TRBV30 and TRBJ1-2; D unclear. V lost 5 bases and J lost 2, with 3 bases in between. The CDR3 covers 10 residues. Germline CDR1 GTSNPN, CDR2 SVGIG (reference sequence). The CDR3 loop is CAWDNYGYTF. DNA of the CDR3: TGTGCCTGGGACAACTATGGCTACACCTTC.

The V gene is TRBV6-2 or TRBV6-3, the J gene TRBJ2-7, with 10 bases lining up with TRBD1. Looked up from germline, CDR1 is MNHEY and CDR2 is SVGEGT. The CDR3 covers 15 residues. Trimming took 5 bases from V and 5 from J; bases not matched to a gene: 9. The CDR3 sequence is CASSRRTGGTNEQYF. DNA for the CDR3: TGTGCCAGCAGTCGCCGGACAGGGGGGACGAACGAGCAGTACTTC.

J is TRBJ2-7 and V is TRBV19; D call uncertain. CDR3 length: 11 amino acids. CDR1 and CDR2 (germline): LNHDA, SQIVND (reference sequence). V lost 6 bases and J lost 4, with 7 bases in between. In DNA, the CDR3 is TGTGCCAGTAGCAATCTTTACGAGCAGTACTTC. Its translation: CASSNLYEQYF.

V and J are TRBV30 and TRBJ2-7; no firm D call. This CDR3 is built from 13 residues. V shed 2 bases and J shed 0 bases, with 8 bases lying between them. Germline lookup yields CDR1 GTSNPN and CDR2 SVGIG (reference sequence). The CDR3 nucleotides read TGTGCCTGGAGTATGAGGATCTCCTACGAGCAGTACTTC. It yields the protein CAWSMRISYEQYF.

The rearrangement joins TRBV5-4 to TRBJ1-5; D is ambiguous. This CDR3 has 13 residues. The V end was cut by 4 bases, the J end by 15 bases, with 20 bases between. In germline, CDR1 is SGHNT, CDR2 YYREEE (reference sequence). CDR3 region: CASSPTGPPMWHF. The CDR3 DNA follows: TGTGCCAGCAGCCCGACCGGGCCTCCGATGTGGCATTTT.

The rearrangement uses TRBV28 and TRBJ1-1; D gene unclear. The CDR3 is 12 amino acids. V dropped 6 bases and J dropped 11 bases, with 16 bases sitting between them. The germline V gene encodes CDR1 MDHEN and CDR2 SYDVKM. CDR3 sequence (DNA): TGTGCCAGCAGCTCTAGAGCATCTCCGGCTTTCTTT. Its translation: CASSSRASPAFF. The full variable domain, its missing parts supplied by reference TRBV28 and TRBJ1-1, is DVKVTQSSRYLVKRTGEKVFLECVQDMDHENMFWYRQDPGLGLRLIYFSYDVKMKEKGDIPEGYSVSREKKERFSLILESASTNQTSMYLCASSSRASPAFFGQGTRLTVV.

The CDR3 DNA sequence: TGTGCCAGCAGTTCCGACGGACGAATTGCAAGCTCCTATAATTCACCCCTCCACTTT. The encoded protein is CASSSDGRIASSYNSPLHF. The chain employs TRBV28 and TRBJ1-6, with no clear D. CDR1 and CDR2 (germline): MDHEN, SYDVKM. This CDR3 is 19 amino acids long. The V gene lost 4 bases and the J gene lost 0 bases, with 19 bases spanning the gap.

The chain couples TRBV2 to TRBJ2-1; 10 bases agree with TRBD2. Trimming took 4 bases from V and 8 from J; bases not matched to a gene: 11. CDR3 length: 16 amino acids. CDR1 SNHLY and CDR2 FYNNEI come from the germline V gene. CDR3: CASSGGASGSWHEQFF. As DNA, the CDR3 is TGTGCCAGCAGTGGAGGGGCTAGCGGGAGCTGGCATGAGCAGTTCTTC. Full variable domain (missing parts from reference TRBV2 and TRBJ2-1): EPEVTQTPSHQVTQMGQEVILRCVPISNHLYFYWYRQILGQKVEFLVSFYNNEISEKSEIFDDQFSVERPDGSNFTLKIRSTKLEDSAMYFCASSGGASGSWHEQFFGPGTRLTVL.